The T cell receptor beta chain under discussion was sequenced for a study of blood T cell repertoires in COVID-19. Overall study context: Samples came from the United States, Italy and Spain, spanning acute and convalescent COVID-19. Sample material is recorded as cDNA or gDNA derived from T cells, B-cell-depleted T cells, or PBMCs.

Per the authors' pipeline: Amplifying reference gene primers gave estimates of nucleated cell counts. Assay: immunoSEQ multiplex PCR; the TCRdb copy retains only in-frame clones and omits some. V, J and clone size reflect that table, while D and trimming were determined from the DNA. This repertoire shows just over 250,000 clones, around nine tenths found once; its top ten account for around 9.5%. The germline CDR1 and CDR2 sequences are KGHDR and SFDVKD. The V end lost 4 bases, the J end lost 7 bases, and 7 bases lay between the germline ends. This CDR3 contains 12 residues. This receptor was identified in a middle-aged man who had recovered from COVID-19. The rearrangement links TRBV24-1 to TRBJ2-1; the D is unclear. Material for sequencing was peripheral blood. CDR3 DNA sequence: TGTGCCACCAGTGACCAGAAGAATGAGCAGTTCTTC. The encoded protein is CATSDQKNEQFF.